The next 28 T cell receptor beta chains were all read from a single sample in a study of vaccination effects on CD4 cells after COVID-19. Cells that had been cultured for 10 days were the source of isolated CD4+ T cells. Participants were given two doses of BNT162b2 or mRNA-1273 vaccine. Their antigens are not known. Data came from immunoSEQ multiplex PCR; TCRdb stores just in-frame clones and leaves some out. The sample has tens of thousands of clones; approximately 70% are singletons. The sequencing used CD4+ T cells from PBMCs cultured without peptide, collected after COVID-19 vaccination. These receptors all come from a human donor who received a COVID-19 vaccine.

The rearrangement uses TRBV3-1 (or the pseudogene TRBV3-2) and TRBJ2-2, with TRBD1 as a possible D gene (6 bases). The CDR3 consists of 14 residues. CDR1 and CDR2 from the germline V gene are LGHDT and YNNKEL (reference sequence). V was shortened by 2 bases and J by 5 bases, with 9 bases between the two germline ends. CDR3 sequence reads: CASSQTTGTGELFF. DNA of the CDR3: TGTGCCAGCAGCCAAACCACAGGGACCGGGGAGCTGTTTTTT.

This clone was seen a single time. The rearrangement joins TRBV9 to TRBJ1-3, with D unclear. There are 13 residues in the CDR3. V lost 0 bases to trimming and J lost 2 bases, with 3 bases between them. Germline CDR1 reads SGDLS; CDR2 reads YYNGEE. The CDR3 sequence is CASSVVAGNTIYF. The CDR3, as DNA: TGTGCCAGCAGCGTAGTGGCTGGAAACACCATATATTTT.

V usage is TRBV7-2 and J usage is TRBJ1-6; TRBD1 matches 9 bases. Germline CDR1 is SGHTA and CDR2 is FQGNSA. CDR3 length: 16 amino acids. Trimming cost V 7 bases and J 8 bases; bases outside gene matches: 12. CDR3 in amino acids: CASTLPGTGMYSPLHF. The CDR3 nucleotides read TGTGCCAGCACACTACCGGGGACAGGGATGTATTCACCCCTCCACTTT.

This rearrangement joins TRBV4-2 to TRBJ2-3, with TRBD2 matching 13 bases. The CDR3 consists of 17 residues. Trimming cost V 0 bases and J 5 bases; bases outside gene matches: 5. From germline, CDR1 is LGHNA and CDR2 YNFKEQ. The CDR3 DNA sequence: TGTGCCAGCAGCCAAGACGGGACTAGCGGGACCGGAGATACGCAGTATTTT. Amino acids: CASSQDGTSGTGDTQYF.

The chain uses TRBV4-1 and TRBJ1-5, with D perhaps matching TRBD1 (5 bases). This CDR3 has 16 amino acids. Per the germline V gene, CDR1 is MGHRA and CDR2 is YSYEKL. The V end lost 0 bases, the J end lost 0 bases, and 9 bases lay between the germline ends. The CDR3 loop is CASSQDRVYSNQPQHF. The CDR3 coding sequence is TGCGCCAGCAGCCAAGACAGGGTTTATAGCAATCAGCCCCAGCATTTT.

This chain joins TRBV3-1 (or the pseudogene TRBV3-2) and TRBJ1-2, with D tentatively TRBD1 (5 bases). CDR1 and CDR2 (germline): LGHDT, YNNKEL (reference sequence). V was trimmed by 5 bases and J by 4 bases, leaving 14 bases between them. CDR3 length: 14 amino acids. This CDR3 is CASSRDGRIYGYTF. CDR3 coding DNA: TGTGCCAGCAGCAGGGACGGACGAATCTATGGCTACACCTTC.

The chain employs TRBV6-6 and TRBJ1-1; D is ambiguous. The CDR3 is made up of 12 amino acids. In germline, CDR1 is MNHNY, CDR2 SVGAGI (reference sequence). The V end was cut by 0 bases, the J end by 8 bases, with 7 bases between. The chain's CDR3 is CASSYSTGEAFF. The CDR3 DNA reads TGTGCCAGCAGTTACTCCACGGGGGAAGCTTTCTTT.

With regard to this clone: Mismatch with germline at one junction end may stem from a read error. This chain connects TRBV30 to TRBJ1-6; no definite D call. Germline CDR1 reads GTSNPN; CDR2 reads SVGIG (reference sequence). The CDR3 extends over 13 amino acids. CDR3 in amino acids: CAWTTSFNSPLHF. The CDR3 DNA reads TGTGCCTGGACCACTTCCTTTAATTCACCCCTCCACTTT.

The rearrangement uses TRBV5-6 and TRBJ1-3; a weak D match, TRBD1 (5 bases). CDR3 size: 13 residues. V was shortened by 1 base and J by 4 bases, with 6 bases between the two germline ends. Germline loops: CDR1 SGHDT, CDR2 YYEEEE. CDR3 sequence: CASSLWGGNTIYF. DNA of the CDR3: TGTGCCAGCAGCTTGTGGGGCGGAAACACCATATATTTT.

In this sample, this clone turned up a few times. The genes are TRBV2 and TRBJ2-7, with TRBD2 identical over 8 bases. Losses at the gene ends were 7 bases for V and 4 bases for J; bases not matched to a gene: 9. CDR1 and CDR2 from the germline V gene are SNHLY and FYNNEI. The CDR3 loop spans 14 amino acids. Written as DNA, the CDR3 is TGTGCCAGCACCAGGGGACTAGGAACATACGAGCAGTACTTC. It specifies CASTRGLGTYEQYF.

V and J are TRBV3-1 (or the pseudogene TRBV3-2) and TRBJ1-5, with D hard to call. Between the trimmed V and J ends, which lost 1 base and 3 bases, there was a span of 13 bases. The CDR3 loop spans 16 amino acids. From germline, CDR1 is LGHDT and CDR2 YNNKEL (reference sequence). CDR3 nucleotides: TGTGCCAGCAGCCAAGGGGCTGCAGGCACCAATCAGCCCCAGCATTTT. Protein product: CASSQGAAGTNQPQHF.

The CDR3 loop reads CASSLSRLVRYNEQFF. CDR3 bases: TGTGCCAGCAGCTTATCCCGACTCGTCCGCTACAATGAGCAGTTCTTC. The rearrangement joins TRBV7-2 to TRBJ2-1; no firm D call. CDR3 length: 16 amino acids. The germline V gene encodes CDR1 SGHTA and CDR2 FQGNSA. V lost 2 bases, J lost 3 bases, and 14 bases lay in between.

The V and J genes are TRBV7-6 and TRBJ2-5, with 10 positions matching TRBD2. The trim removed 1 base at V and 4 bases at J, leaving 9 bases unmatched. This CDR3 spans 17 amino acids. Germline values: CDR1 SGHVS, CDR2 FNYEAQ. CDR3 DNA: TGTGCCAGCAGCTTAGTTCATACCGGGACTAGCGTAGAGACCCAGTACTTC. It specifies CASSLVHTGTSVETQYF.

As regards this clone: Other DNA sequences in the same sample also yield this CDR3. DNA for the CDR3: TGTGCCAGCAGTTACTCGAGAACAGGTGGTGGCTATGGCTACACCTTC. Encoded protein: CASSYSRTGGGYGYTF. The V and J genes are TRBV6-5 and TRBJ1-2; D might be TRBD1 (5 bases). Between the trimmed V and J ends, which lost 0 bases and 4 bases, there was a span of 15 bases. The CDR3 totals 16 residues. The germline CDR1 and CDR2 sequences are MNHEY and SVGAGI.

The V and J genes are TRBV7-8 and TRBJ2-1; D not certain. The CDR3 is 16 amino acids. Deletions cut 1 base from V and 0 bases from J, with 10 bases between. The V gene's germline CDR1 is SGHVS and CDR2 FQNEAQ. This CDR3 is CASSLVLSLSYNEQFF. DNA for the CDR3: TGTGCCAGCAGCTTAGTGCTTTCTCTCTCCTACAATGAGCAGTTCTTC.

The genes are TRBV7-9 and TRBJ1-1, with TRBD1 as a possible D gene (5 bases). There are 12 residues in the CDR3. Germline CDR1 is SEHNR and CDR2 is FQNEAQ (reference sequence). The V gene lost 6 bases and the J gene lost 2 bases, with 7 bases spanning the gap. CDR3 coding DNA: TGTGCCAGCAGTTGGGACAACACTGAAGCTTTCTTT. It translates to CASSWDNTEAFF.

This sequence joins TRBV25-1 and TRBJ1-4, with D tentatively TRBD1 (5 bases). CDR1 is MGHDK and CDR2 is SYGVNS in the germline V gene. The CDR3 covers 15 residues. Trimming removed 2 bases at V and 6 bases at J, with 13 bases between. The CDR3: CASSERAGWYEKLFF. The DNA of the CDR3 is TGTGCCAGCAGTGAACGGGCAGGGTGGTATGAAAAACTGTTTTTT.

The chain uses TRBV4-2 and TRBJ2-4; 8 bases are shared with TRBD2. CDR3 size: 17 residues. V shed 3 bases and J 0 bases; nucleotides not matched to a gene: 7. From germline, CDR1 is LGHNA and CDR2 YNFKEQ. CDR3 in amino acids: CASSHVSGTRAKNIQYF. DNA of the CDR3: TGTGCCAGCAGCCACGTTAGCGGGACGAGAGCCAAAAACATTCAGTACTTC.

The V and J genes are TRBV11-3 and TRBJ2-7; D may be TRBD1 (6 bases). Germline values: CDR1 SGHNT, CDR2 YENEEA. The CDR3 is 14 amino acids. V gave up 3 bases and J gave up 3 bases, with 12 bases separating them. In nucleotides, the CDR3 is TGTGCCAGCAGCTTGGACAGCGGAGACTACGAGCAGTACTTC. The encoded protein is CASSLDSGDYEQYF.

This clone was recorded a few times. The rearrangement uses TRBV27 and TRBJ1-6; D is unclear. V was trimmed by 6 bases and J by 5 bases, leaving 11 bases between them. The germline CDR1 and CDR2 sequences are MNHEY and SMNVEV (reference sequence). The CDR3 extends over 14 amino acids. This chain's CDR3 is CASRLGRHNSPLHF. In nucleotides, the CDR3 is TGTGCCAGCAGGCTAGGGAGGCATAATTCACCCCTCCACTTT.

The V call is TRBV19, the J call TRBJ2-3; TRBD2 agrees at 7 bases. The CDR3 is 15 residues long. The ends lost 3 bases at V and 2 bases at J; junction bases unmatched: 5. Germline CDR1 LNHDA, CDR2 SQIVND (reference sequence). The CDR3, as DNA: TGTGCCAGTAGTATCTGGCTAGCGGTCACAGATACGCAGTATTTT. Protein product: CASSIWLAVTDTQYF.

V is TRBV10-1 and J is TRBJ2-1, with D perhaps matching TRBD1 (6 bases). Germline V gives CDR1 WNHNN, CDR2 SYGVQD (reference sequence). The V gene lost 0 bases and the J gene lost 5 bases, with 20 bases spanning the gap. The CDR3 sequence is 18 residues long. The CDR3 coding sequence is TGCGCCAGCAGTGAGTCGACACTCCTGAGGGGGACGAACAATGAGCAGTTCTTC. It codes for CASSESTLLRGTNNEQFF.

The gene calls are TRBV2 and TRBJ2-2, with 10 bases fitting TRBD2. With 6 bases clipped from V and 5 bases from J, the junction kept 3 bases outside the gene matches. From germline, CDR1 is SNHLY and CDR2 FYNNEI. The CDR3 spans 14 residues. The CDR3 sequence is CASRKREGTGELFF. The CDR3 DNA is TGTGCCAGCAGAAAGCGGGAGGGGACCGGGGAGCTGTTTTTT.

This clone was picked up a small number of times. V gene TRBV18 combines with J gene TRBJ2-2; D perhaps matches TRBD1 (5 bases). The germline CDR1 and CDR2 sequences are KGHSH and LQKENI. This CDR3 spans 16 amino acids. The germline V and J ends were trimmed by 0 bases and 8 bases, with 16 bases remaining between them. CDR3 nucleotide sequence: TGTGCCAGCTCACCACCGCAGGGTCCCCTTATGGGGGAGCTGTTTTTT. As protein: CASSPPQGPLMGELFF.

The chain carries TRBV12-3 or TRBV12-4 and TRBJ1-1; perhaps TRBD1 as D (5 bases). The CDR3 is made up of 12 amino acids. Trimming stripped 8 bases from V and 4 bases from J, with 11 bases between. The DNA for the CDR3 is TGTGCCAGCCAGGGCGGGAGCACTGAAGCTTTCTTT. Its translation is CASQGGSTEAFF.

The chain couples TRBV6-1 to TRBJ2-7; 10 bases are shared with TRBD1. The CDR3 length is 20 residues. Germline-derived CDR1 and CDR2 are MNHNS and SASEGT. Unmatched junction bases numbered 17, after V lost 2 bases and J lost 1 base. The CDR3 DNA reads TGTGCCAGCAGTGAAAAACCGGGACAGGGGTTATTGCGCCGATCCTACGAGCAGTACTTC. This gives the protein CASSEKPGQGLLRRSYEQYF.

The chain joins TRBV10-1 to TRBJ2-1; D gene unclear. This CDR3 spans 13 amino acids. Deletions cut 2 bases from V and 5 bases from J, with 7 bases between. Germline assignment: CDR1 WNHNN and CDR2 SYGVQD (reference sequence). In DNA, the CDR3 is TGCGCCAGCAGTGAGGACCTAAACAATGAGCAGTTCTTC. Amino acid sequence: CASSEDLNNEQFF.

The chain uses TRBV6-5 and TRBJ2-3, with no clear D. CDR3 length: 14 amino acids. Deletions cut 2 bases from V and 1 base from J, with 7 bases between. Germline CDR1 reads MNHEY; CDR2 reads SVGAGI. The CDR3, as DNA: TGTGCCAGCAGTTACGGGTCTGGCACAGATACGCAGTATTTT. It yields the protein CASSYGSGTDTQYF.